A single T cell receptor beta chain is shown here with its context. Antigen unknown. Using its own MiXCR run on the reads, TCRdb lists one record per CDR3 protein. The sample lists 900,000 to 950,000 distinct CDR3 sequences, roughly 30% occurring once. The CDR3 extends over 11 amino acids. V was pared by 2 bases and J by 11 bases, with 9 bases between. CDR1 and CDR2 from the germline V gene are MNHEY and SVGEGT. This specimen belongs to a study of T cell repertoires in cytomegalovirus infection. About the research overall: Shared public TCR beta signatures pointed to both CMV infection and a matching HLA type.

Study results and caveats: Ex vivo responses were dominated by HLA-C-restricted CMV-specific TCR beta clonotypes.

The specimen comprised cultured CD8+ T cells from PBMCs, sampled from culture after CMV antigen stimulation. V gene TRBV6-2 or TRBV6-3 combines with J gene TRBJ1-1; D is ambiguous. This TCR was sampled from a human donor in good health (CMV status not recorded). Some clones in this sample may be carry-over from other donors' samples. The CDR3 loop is CASSYGPSAFF. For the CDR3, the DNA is TGTGCCAGCAGTTACGGGCCGTCGGCTTTCTTT.